The source of this T cell receptor (beta chain) is a study of T cells of healthy individuals (dated by TCRdb to 2016 to 2018). This clonotype has at least ten counts. Its antigen remains undetermined. Base qualities are not recorded, but no much larger clone differs from it by a single base. The library came from 5' RACE. TCRdb shows the sequencer as Illumina MiSeq. TCRdb trimmed public reads at Q25 via fastp, called clones via MiXCR and kept in-frame beta chains. One record per CDR3 amino acid sequence lists the most common genes and DNA. For this sample the table gives around 63,000 distinct CDR3 sequences, of which roughly 15% were detected only once. Of the sample, around 5% falls within the top ten clones. The junction shows trimming of 2 bases on V and 5 bases on J, plus 10 bases between the germline ends. The CDR3 measures 14 amino acids from cysteine to phenylalanine. Only CDR3 DNA is held: 42 bases, read in frame from base 1. According to the germline V gene, CDR1 reads MGHRA and CDR2 reads YSYEKL.

The clonotype originates from a human donor in good health. The rearrangement joined TRBV4-1 to TRBJ2-1, with a weak D call of TRBD2 (5 bases match). Here is the DNA: TGCGCCAGCAGCCAATTCGGGGTCAACAATGAGCAGTTCTTC. It translates to CASSQFGVNNEQFF.